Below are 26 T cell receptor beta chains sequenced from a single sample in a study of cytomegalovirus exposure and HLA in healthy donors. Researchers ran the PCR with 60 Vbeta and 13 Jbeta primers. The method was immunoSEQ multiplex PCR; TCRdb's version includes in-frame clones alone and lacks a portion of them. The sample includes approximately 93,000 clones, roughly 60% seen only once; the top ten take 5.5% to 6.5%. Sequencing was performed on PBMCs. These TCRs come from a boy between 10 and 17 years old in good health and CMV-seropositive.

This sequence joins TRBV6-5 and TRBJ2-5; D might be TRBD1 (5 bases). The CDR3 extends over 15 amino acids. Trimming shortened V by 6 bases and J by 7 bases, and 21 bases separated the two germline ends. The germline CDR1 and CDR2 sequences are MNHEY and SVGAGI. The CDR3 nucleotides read TGTGCCAGCAGCTCCGACAGCAACAGTCCAAGGACCCAGTACTTC. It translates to CASSSDSNSPRTQYF.

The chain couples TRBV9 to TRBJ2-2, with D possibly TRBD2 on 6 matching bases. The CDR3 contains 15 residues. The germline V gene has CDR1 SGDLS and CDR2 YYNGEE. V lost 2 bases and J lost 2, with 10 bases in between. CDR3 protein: CASSVGLTNTGELFF. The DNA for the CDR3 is TGTGCCAGCAGCGTGGGACTGACAAACACCGGGGAGCTGTTTTTT. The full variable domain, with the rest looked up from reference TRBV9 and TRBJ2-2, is DSGVTQTPKHLITATGQRVTLRCSPRSGDLSVYWYQQSLDQGLQFLIQYYNGEERAKGNILERFSAQQFPDLHSELNLSSLELGDSALYFCASSVGLTNTGELFFGEGSRLTVL.

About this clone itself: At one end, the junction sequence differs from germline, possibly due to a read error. CDR3 DNA sequence: TGTGCCAGCAGCCAAGATACCAGGGTACATGGCTACCCCTTC. This translates into CASSQDTRVHGYPF. This sequence joins TRBV4-2 and TRBJ1-2; possibly TRBD1 for D (5 bases). In germline, CDR1 is LGHNA, CDR2 YNFKEQ. The CDR3 covers 14 residues.

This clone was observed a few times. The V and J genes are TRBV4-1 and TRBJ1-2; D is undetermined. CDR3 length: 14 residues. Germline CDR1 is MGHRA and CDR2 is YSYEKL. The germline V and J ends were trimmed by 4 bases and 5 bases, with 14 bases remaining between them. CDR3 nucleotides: TGCGCCAGCAGCCTAGGTAGACTAGGGTATGGCTACACCTTC. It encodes CASSLGRLGYGYTF.

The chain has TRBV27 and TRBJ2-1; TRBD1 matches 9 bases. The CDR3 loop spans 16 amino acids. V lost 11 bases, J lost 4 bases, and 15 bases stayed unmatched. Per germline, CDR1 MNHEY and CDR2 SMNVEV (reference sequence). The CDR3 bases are TGTGCCTCCTCACCCCATTCGGGACAGGGATACAATGAGCAGTTCTTC. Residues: CASSPHSGQGYNEQFF.

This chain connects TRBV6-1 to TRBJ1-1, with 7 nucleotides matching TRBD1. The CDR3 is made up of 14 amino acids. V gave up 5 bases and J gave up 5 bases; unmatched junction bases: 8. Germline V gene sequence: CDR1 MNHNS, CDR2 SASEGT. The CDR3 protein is CASSYWTGETEAFF. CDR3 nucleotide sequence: TGTGCCAGCAGTTATTGGACAGGCGAAACTGAAGCTTTCTTT.

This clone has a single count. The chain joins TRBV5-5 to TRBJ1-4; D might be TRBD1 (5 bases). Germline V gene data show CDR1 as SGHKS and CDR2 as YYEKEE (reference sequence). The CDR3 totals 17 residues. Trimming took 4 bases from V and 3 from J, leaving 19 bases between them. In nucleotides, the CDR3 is TGTGCCAGCAGCGGAATGGCGGGACGGCGGGCTAATGAAAAACTGTTTTTT. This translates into CASSGMAGRRANEKLFF.

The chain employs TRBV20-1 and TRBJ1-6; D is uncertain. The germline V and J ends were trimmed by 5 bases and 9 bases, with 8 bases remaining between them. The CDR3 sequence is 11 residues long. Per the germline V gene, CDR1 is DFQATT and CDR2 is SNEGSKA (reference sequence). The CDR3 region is CSAAGISPLHF. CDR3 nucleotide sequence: TGCAGTGCTGCCGGGATTTCACCCCTCCACTTT.

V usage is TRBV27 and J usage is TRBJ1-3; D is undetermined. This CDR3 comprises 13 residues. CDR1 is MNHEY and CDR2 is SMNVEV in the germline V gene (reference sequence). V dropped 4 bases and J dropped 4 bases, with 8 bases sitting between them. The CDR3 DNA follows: TGTGCCAGCAGTTCATCCATCGGAAACACCATATATTTT. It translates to CASSSSIGNTIYF.

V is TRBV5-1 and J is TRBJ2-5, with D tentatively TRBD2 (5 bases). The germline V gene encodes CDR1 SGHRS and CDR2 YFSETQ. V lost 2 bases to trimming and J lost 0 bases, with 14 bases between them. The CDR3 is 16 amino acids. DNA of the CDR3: TGCGCCAGCAGCTTCGGGGATACGAGGTACCAAGAGACCCAGTACTTC. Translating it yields CASSFGDTRYQETQYF.

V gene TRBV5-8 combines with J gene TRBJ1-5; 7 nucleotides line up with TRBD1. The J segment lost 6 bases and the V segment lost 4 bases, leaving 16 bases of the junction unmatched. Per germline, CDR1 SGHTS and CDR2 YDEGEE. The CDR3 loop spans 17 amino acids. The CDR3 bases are TGTGCCAGCAGCGTGGGGACCCAGGGGGTTTTCCGTCAGCCCCAGCATTTT. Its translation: CASSVGTQGVFRQPQHF.

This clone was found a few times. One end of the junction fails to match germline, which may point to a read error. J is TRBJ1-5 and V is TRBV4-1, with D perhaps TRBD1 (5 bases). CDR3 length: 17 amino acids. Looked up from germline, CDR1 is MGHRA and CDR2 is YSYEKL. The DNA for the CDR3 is TGCGCCAGCAGCCAAGGGGGCGTGGGAGGGCATGCTCAGCCCCAGAATTTT. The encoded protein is CASSQGGVGGHAQPQNF.

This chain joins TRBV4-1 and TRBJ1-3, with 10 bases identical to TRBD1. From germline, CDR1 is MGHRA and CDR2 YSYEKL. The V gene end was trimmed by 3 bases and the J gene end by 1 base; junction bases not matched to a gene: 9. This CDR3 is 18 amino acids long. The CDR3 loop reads CASSHPLGDRGSGNTIYF. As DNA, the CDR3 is TGCGCCAGCAGCCATCCCTTGGGGGACAGGGGATCTGGAAACACCATATATTTT.

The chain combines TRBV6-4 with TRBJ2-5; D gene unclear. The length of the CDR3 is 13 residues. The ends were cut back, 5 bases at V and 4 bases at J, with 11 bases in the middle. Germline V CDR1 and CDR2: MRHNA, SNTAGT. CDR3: CASSRDGLETQYF. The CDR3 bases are TGTGCCAGCAGTCGAGATGGTTTAGAGACCCAGTACTTC.

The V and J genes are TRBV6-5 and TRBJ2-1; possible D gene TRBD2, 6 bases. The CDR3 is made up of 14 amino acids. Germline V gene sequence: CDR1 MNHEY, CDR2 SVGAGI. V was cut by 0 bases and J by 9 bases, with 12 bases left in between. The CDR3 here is CASSYSAEGVEQFF. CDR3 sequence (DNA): TGTGCCAGCAGTTACTCGGCGGAGGGCGTTGAGCAGTTCTTC.

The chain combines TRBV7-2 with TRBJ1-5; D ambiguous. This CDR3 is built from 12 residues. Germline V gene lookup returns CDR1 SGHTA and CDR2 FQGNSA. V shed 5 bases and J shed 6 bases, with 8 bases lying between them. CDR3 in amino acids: CASSGGGQPQHF. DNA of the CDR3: TGTGCCAGCAGCGGCGGTGGTCAGCCCCAGCATTTT.

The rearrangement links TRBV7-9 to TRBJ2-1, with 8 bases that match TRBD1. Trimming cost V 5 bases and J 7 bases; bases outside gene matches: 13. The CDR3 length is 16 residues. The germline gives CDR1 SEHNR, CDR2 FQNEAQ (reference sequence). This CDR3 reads CASSRRLGQGQNEQFF. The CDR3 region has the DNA TGTGCCAGCAGCAGACGTTTAGGACAGGGTCAAAATGAGCAGTTCTTC.

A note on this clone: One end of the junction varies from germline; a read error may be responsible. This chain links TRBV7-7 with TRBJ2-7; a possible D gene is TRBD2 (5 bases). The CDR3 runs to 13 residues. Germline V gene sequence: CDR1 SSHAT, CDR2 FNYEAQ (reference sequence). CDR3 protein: CASSPRGSYEQYF. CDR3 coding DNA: TGTGCTAGCAGCCCCCGGGGCTCCTACGAGCAGTACTTC.

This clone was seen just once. CDR3 protein: CASSLDPDRMDYGYTF. The CDR3 DNA follows: TGCGCCAGCAGCTTGGATCCCGACAGGATGGACTATGGCTACACCTTC. The chain links TRBV5-1 to TRBJ1-2; perhaps TRBD1 as D (6 bases). The ends were cut back, 0 bases at V and 3 bases at J, with 15 bases in the middle. This CDR3 contains 16 residues. Germline lookup yields CDR1 SGHRS and CDR2 YFSETQ.

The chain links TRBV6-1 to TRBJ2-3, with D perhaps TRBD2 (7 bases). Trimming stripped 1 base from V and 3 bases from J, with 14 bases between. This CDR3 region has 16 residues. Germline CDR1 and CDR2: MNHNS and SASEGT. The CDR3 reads CASSEEAGAGTDTQYF. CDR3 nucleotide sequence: TGTGCCAGCAGTGAAGAGGCGGGGGCTGGAACAGATACGCAGTATTTT.

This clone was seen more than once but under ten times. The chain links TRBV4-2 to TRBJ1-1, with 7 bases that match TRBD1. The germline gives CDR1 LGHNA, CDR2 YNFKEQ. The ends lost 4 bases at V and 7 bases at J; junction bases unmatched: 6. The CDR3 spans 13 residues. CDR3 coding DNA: TGTGCCAGCAGCCCGGGACAGACAGGTGAAGCTTTCTTT. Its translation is CASSPGQTGEAFF.

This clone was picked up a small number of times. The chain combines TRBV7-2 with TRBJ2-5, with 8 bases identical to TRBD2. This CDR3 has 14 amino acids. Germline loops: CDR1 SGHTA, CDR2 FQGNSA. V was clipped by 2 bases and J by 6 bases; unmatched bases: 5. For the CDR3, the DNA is TGTGCCAGCAGCTTAAGACTAGCGTTACAGACCCAGTACTTC. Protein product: CASSLRLALQTQYF.

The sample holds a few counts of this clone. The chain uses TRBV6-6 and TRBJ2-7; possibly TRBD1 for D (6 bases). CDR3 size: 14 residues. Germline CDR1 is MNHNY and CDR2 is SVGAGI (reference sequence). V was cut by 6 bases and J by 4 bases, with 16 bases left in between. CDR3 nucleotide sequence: TGTGCCAGCAGCCCCCGGACAGCTAGATACGAGCAGTACTTC. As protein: CASSPRTARYEQYF.

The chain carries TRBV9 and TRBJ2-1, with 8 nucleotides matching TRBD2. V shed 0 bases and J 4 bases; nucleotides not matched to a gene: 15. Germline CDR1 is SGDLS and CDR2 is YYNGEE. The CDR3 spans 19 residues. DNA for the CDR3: TGTGCCAGCAGCGTAGGCCCGCTGGGTTCCGGGGGGGGTTACAATGAGCAGTTCTTC. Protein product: CASSVGPLGSGGGYNEQFF.

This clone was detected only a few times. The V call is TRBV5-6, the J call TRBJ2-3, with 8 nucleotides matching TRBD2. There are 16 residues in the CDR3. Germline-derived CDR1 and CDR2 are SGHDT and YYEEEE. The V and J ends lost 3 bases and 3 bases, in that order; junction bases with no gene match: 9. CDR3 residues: CASSSYSGSVTDTQYF. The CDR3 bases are TGTGCCAGCAGCTCATACAGCGGGAGCGTGACAGATACGCAGTATTTT.

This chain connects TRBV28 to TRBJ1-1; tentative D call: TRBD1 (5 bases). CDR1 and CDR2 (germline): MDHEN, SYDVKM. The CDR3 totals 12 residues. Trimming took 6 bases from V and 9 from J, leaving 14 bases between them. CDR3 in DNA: TGTGCCAGCAGCCATTCAGGGTCCCAAGCTTTCTTT. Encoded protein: CASSHSGSQAFF.